Following are 22 T cell receptor beta chains from one sample sequenced in a study of control samples from healthy donors and cancer patients. Libraries were prepared by immunoSEQ multiplex PCR; TCRdb keeps only in-frame clonotypes and omits some of them. Here the sample spans roughly 130,000 clones, roughly 94% being singletons. The sample taken for sequencing was blood. These receptors were taken from a man aged 25-40 years in good health.

In nucleotides, the CDR3 is TGTGCCAGCAGCCCCTCTGGGGATATTTATGGCTACACCTTC. Amino acids: CASSPSGDIYGYTF. This sequence joins TRBV2 and TRBJ1-2; D is unclear. This CDR3 has 14 residues. CDR1 is SNHLY and CDR2 is FYNNEI in the germline V gene. Trimming removed 6 bases at V and 5 bases at J, with 16 bases between.

This rearrangement joins TRBV3-1 (or the pseudogene TRBV3-2) to TRBJ1-2; possible D gene TRBD1, 5 bases. Trimming stripped 3 bases from V and 4 bases from J, with 6 bases between. There are 12 residues in the CDR3. Germline V gene data show CDR1 as LGHDT and CDR2 as YNNKEL (reference sequence). The DNA for the CDR3 is TGTGCCAGCAGCCAGACAGTCTATGGCTACACCTTC. It yields the protein CASSQTVYGYTF.

The chain has TRBV27 and TRBJ1-1; 8 nucleotides line up with TRBD1. V gave up 4 bases and J gave up 4 bases; unmatched junction bases: 5. CDR1 and CDR2 (germline): MNHEY, SMNVEV (reference sequence). The CDR3 is 14 amino acids. CDR3 region: CASSSRQGSTEAFF. The CDR3, as DNA: TGTGCCAGCAGTTCAAGACAGGGGAGCACTGAAGCTTTCTTT.

The V and J genes are TRBV6-5 and TRBJ2-5; 7 bases match TRBD1. This CDR3 has 16 residues. J lost 4 bases, V lost 4 bases, and 12 bases had no gene match. Germline assignment: CDR1 MNHEY and CDR2 SVGAGI. Here the CDR3 reads CASSFWTGRRGETQYF. Written as DNA, the CDR3 is TGTGCCAGCAGTTTCTGGACAGGCCGCCGAGGAGAGACCCAGTACTTC.

In its sample, this clone was seen once. CDR3 sequence reads: CASSHRRPGTVNTEAFF. For the CDR3, the DNA is TGTGCCAGCAGTCACAGGAGACCCGGGACAGTGAACACTGAAGCTTTCTTT. V gene TRBV6-6 combines with J gene TRBJ1-1, with 7 bases that match TRBD1. The CDR3 is 17 residues long. The germline V gene has CDR1 MNHNY and CDR2 SVGAGI (reference sequence). The trim removed 5 bases at V and 0 bases at J, leaving 12 bases unmatched.

The V and J genes are TRBV7-9 and TRBJ2-5, with D possibly TRBD1 on 6 matching bases. The germline CDR1 and CDR2 sequences are SEHNR and FQNEAQ (reference sequence). There are 13 residues in the CDR3. V was pared by 4 bases and J by 5 bases, with 11 bases between. The CDR3 spells CASSSADSETQYF. CDR3 coding DNA: TGTGCCAGCAGCTCAGCGGACAGTGAGACCCAGTACTTC.

This chain connects TRBV2 to TRBJ1-2; 7 nucleotides agree with TRBD1. Losses at the gene ends were 6 bases for V and 7 bases for J; bases not matched to a gene: 8. The CDR3 extends over 13 amino acids. The germline gives CDR1 SNHLY, CDR2 FYNNEI. The CDR3 DNA sequence: TGTGCCAGCAGCGTTGACAGGGACCGTGGCTACACCTTC. This translates into CASSVDRDRGYTF.

This chain uses TRBV5-1 with TRBJ1-2; D remains unclear. The CDR3 has 14 amino acids. The germline gives CDR1 SGHRS, CDR2 YFSETQ. Trimming cost V 1 base and J 3 bases, with 10 bases left between them. The DNA for the CDR3 is TGCGCCAGCAGCTTGTGGCCAGGAGACTATGGCTACACCTTC. The encoded protein is CASSLWPGDYGYTF.

The chain uses TRBV6-5 and TRBJ2-2, with D possibly matching TRBD2 (5 bases). From germline, CDR1 is MNHEY and CDR2 SVGAGI. CDR3 length: 15 amino acids. The V and J ends lost 2 bases and 4 bases respectively, with 11 bases between them. The CDR3 region has the DNA TGTGCCAGCAGTTACGATAGGGCGGGCACCGGGGAGCTGTTTTTT. Encoded protein: CASSYDRAGTGELFF.

The CDR3 nucleotides are TGTGCCAGCTCACCCGTCCTCGGGGGTGGGTCCTACGAGCAGTACTTC. It specifies CASSPVLGGGSYEQYF. The V call is TRBV18, the J call TRBJ2-7; D perhaps matches TRBD2 (6 bases). The CDR3 length is 16 residues. CDR1 KGHSH and CDR2 LQKENI come from the germline V gene. V was pared by 3 bases and J by 1 base, with 16 bases between.

V gene TRBV4-2 combines with J gene TRBJ1-2; D is uncertain. V dropped 3 bases and J dropped 6 bases, with 11 bases sitting between them. Germline values: CDR1 LGHNA, CDR2 YNFKEQ. CDR3 length equals 13 residues. The CDR3 region has the DNA TGTGCCAGCAGCCACCGAAGGGCCGATGGCTACACCTTC. This translates into CASSHRRADGYTF.

This chain connects TRBV6-5 to TRBJ1-2, with a tentative D call TRBD1 (6 bases). Germline V gene data show CDR1 as MNHEY and CDR2 as SVGAGI. V gave up 5 bases and J gave up 4 bases, with 11 bases separating them. The CDR3 spans 13 residues. CDR3 protein: CASSPTGTYGYTF. CDR3 DNA sequence: TGTGCCAGCAGTCCCACAGGGACCTATGGCTACACCTTC.

About this clone: Additional DNA sequences in this sample encode the identical CDR3. The chain links TRBV19 to TRBJ1-1; tentative D call: TRBD1 (5 bases). CDR1 and CDR2 (germline): LNHDA, SQIVND (reference sequence). Trimming removed 3 bases at V and 1 base at J, with 6 bases between. This CDR3 has 13 amino acids. CDR3 sequence reads: CASSITGNTEAFF. CDR3 sequence (DNA): TGTGCCAGTAGTATTACAGGGAACACTGAAGCTTTCTTT.

This clone was picked up a small number of times. The CDR3 DNA reads as TGTGCCAGCAGCGTAGGGGACAGGGGCGACTATGGCTACACCTTC. Protein: CASSVGDRGDYGYTF. The rearrangement uses TRBV9 and TRBJ1-2, with 10 bases matching TRBD1. V was pared by 0 bases and J by 3 bases, with 2 bases of the junction left unmatched. Germline V lookup: CDR1 SGDLS, CDR2 YYNGEE. The CDR3 loop spans 15 amino acids.

The chain carries TRBV18 and TRBJ1-2; a possible D gene is TRBD1 (5 bases). This CDR3 contains 14 residues. The V and J ends lost 3 bases and 4 bases respectively, with 12 bases between them. Germline CDR1 is KGHSH and CDR2 is LQKENI. Here the CDR3 reads CASSPGTGFYGYTF. The DNA of the CDR3 is TGTGCCAGCTCACCCGGGACGGGTTTCTATGGCTACACCTTC.

The chain uses TRBV18 and TRBJ1-5; no reliable D call. Trimming left V 1 base short and J 7 bases short, with 11 bases between. CDR1 and CDR2 from the germline V gene are KGHSH and LQKENI. The CDR3 consists of 14 residues. This CDR3 reads CASSPQHGPQPQHF. CDR3 DNA: TGTGCCAGCTCACCACAGCACGGCCCCCAGCCCCAGCATTTT.

The J gene is TRBJ1-1, the V gene TRBV9; TRBD1 matches 7 bases. This CDR3 comprises 15 residues. Germline V gene sequence: CDR1 SGDLS, CDR2 YYNGEE. The junction had 8 bases not matched to a gene; V was cut back by 3 bases and J by 3 bases. The CDR3 spells CASSAGQTPYTEAFF. Written as DNA, the CDR3 is TGTGCCAGCAGCGCGGGACAGACTCCGTACACTGAAGCTTTCTTT. The full variable domain, with the rest looked up from reference TRBV9 and TRBJ1-1, is DSGVTQTPKHLITATGQRVTLRCSPRSGDLSVYWYQQSLDQGLQFLIQYYNGEERAKGNILERFSAQQFPDLHSELNLSSLELGDSALYFCASSAGQTPYTEAFFGQGTRLTVV.

This sequence joins TRBV30 and TRBJ2-2; D is perhaps TRBD1 (6 bases). In germline, CDR1 is GTSNPN, CDR2 SVGIG (reference sequence). This CDR3 region has 15 residues. Trimming removed 2 bases at V and 0 bases at J, with 10 bases between. CDR3 sequence reads: CAWSYGQSNTGELFF. The CDR3 DNA sequence: TGTGCCTGGAGTTACGGACAGTCGAACACCGGGGAGCTGTTTTTT.

The J gene is TRBJ2-5, the V gene TRBV7-9; a possible D gene is TRBD1 (6 bases). V was pared by 5 bases and J by 1 base, with 11 bases between. From germline, CDR1 is SEHNR and CDR2 FQNEAQ (reference sequence). The CDR3 loop spans 14 amino acids. CDR3 nucleotide sequence: TGTGCCAGCAGCAGTGGACAGCCCCAAGAGACCCAGTACTTC. It yields the protein CASSSGQPQETQYF.

CDR3 protein: CASSGTGTLYTGELFF. In nucleotides, the CDR3 is TGTGCCAGCAGCGGGACTGGGACACTTTACACCGGGGAGCTGTTTTTT. This rearrangement joins TRBV21-1 to TRBJ2-2. TRBV21-1 is a pseudogene segment. This CDR3 has 16 amino acids.

This clone has a single count. The genes are TRBV2 and TRBJ2-1; 9 bases fit TRBD1. Trimming cost V 7 bases and J 10 bases; bases outside gene matches: 14. This CDR3 has 15 amino acids. Germline V lookup: CDR1 SNHLY, CDR2 FYNNEI. The CDR3 DNA reads as TGTGCCAGCAAGGGACAGGGCTTAGCCGGAGGGGAGCAGTTCTTC. Its protein is CASKGQGLAGGEQFF.

J is TRBJ2-6 and V is TRBV27, with D perhaps matching TRBD2 (6 bases). V lost 3 bases to trimming and J lost 3 bases, with 21 bases between them. CDR1 and CDR2 from the germline V gene are MNHEY and SMNVEV (reference sequence). This CDR3 spans 19 amino acids. The CDR3 coding sequence is TGTGCCAGCAGTTTTGTCAGTCCGGGGATGGGGGGTGGGGCCAACGTCCTGACTTTC. It translates to CASSFVSPGMGGGANVLTF.